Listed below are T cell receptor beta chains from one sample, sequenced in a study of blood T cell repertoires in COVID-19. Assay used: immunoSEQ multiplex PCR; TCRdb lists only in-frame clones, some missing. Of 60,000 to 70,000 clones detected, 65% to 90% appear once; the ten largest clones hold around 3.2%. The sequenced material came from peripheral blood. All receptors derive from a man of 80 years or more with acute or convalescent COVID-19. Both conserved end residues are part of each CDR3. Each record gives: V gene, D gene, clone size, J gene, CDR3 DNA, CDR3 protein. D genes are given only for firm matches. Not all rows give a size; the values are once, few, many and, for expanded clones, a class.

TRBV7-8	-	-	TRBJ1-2	TGTGCCAGCAGCCCCAGCCGGACAACCTATGGCTACACCTTC	CASSPSRTTYGYTF
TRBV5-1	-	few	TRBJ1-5	TGCGCCAGCAGCTTGAGAGGGGGGGGCAATCAGCCCCAGCATTTT	CASSLRGGGNQPQHF
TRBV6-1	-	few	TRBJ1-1	TGTGCCAGCAGTGAGGGGGGGAAGAACACTGAAGCTTTCTTT	CASSEGGKNTEAFF
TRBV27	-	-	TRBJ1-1	TGTGCCAGCAGTTTTTTCAGGGGTGAAGCTTTCTTT	CASSFFRGEAFF
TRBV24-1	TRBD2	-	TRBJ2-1	TGTGCCACCAGTGATCCCCCGGGACTAACCTTACGCAATGAGCAGTTCTTC	CATSDPPGLTLRNEQFF
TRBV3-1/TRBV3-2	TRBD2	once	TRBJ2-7	TGTGCCAGCAGCCCTCCATACGCTAGCGGGAGTTCCCTCGAGCAGTACTTC	CASSPPYASGSSLEQYF
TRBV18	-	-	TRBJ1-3	TGTGCCAGCTCACCACGAGGATCGAGCTCTGGAAACACCATATATTTT	CASSPRGSSSGNTIYF
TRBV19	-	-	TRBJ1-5	TGTGCCAGTGCTACCCAAGGGAGGGTCTTCGGTCAGCCCCAGCATTTT	CASATQGRVFGQPQHF
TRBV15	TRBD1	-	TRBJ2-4	TGTGCCACCAGCAGAACAGGGGACCCCAAAAACATTCAGTACTTC	CATSRTGDPKNIQYF
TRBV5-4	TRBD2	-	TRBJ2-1	TGTGCCAGCTTGGGGCAGGGAGCGGGAGTACCCAATGAGCAGTTCTTC	CASLGQGAGVPNEQFF
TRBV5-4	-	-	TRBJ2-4	TGTGCCAGCAGCGTCACTCAGGGGGGCGGTAGAAACATTCAGTACTTC	CASSVTQGGGRNIQYF
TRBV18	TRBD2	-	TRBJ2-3	TGTGCCAGCTGGACGTCGCGGGAGAGCACAGATACGCAGTATTTT	CASWTSRESTDTQYF
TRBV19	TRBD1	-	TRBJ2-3	TGTGCCAGTAGTGACAGGGTACGTGGCACAGATACGCAGTATTTT	CASSDRVRGTDTQYF
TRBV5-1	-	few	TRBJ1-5	TGCGCCAGCAGCCCCGGCGGGGGGGAGGGTCAGCCCCAGCATTTT	CASSPGGGEGQPQHF
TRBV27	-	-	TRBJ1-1	TGTGCCAGCAGTTTAAAATCGACTGCTGAAGCTTTCTTT	CASSLKSTAEAFF
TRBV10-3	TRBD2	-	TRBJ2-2	TGTGCCATCAGCGTTGGACTAGCGGGAGAAACCGGGGAGCTGTTTTTT	CAISVGLAGETGELFF
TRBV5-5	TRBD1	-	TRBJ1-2	TGTGCCAGCAGCTATGACAGGGAGTATGGCTACACCTTC	CASSYDREYGYTF
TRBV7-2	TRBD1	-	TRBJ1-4	TGTGCCAGCAGCCCCGGGACAGGGGGCGTTCCTGAAAAACTGTTTTTT	CASSPGTGGVPEKLFF
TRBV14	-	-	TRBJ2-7	TGTGCCAGCAGCCAGTTCCTCCCCAGGGCCGTCGGAGCCTACGAGCAGTACTTC	CASSQFLPRAVGAYEQYF
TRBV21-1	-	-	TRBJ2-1	TGTGCCAGCAGCAAAGTCCCCCTGGCAGTCCTGCGGGCCTACAATGAGCAGTTCTTC	CASSKVPLAVLRAYNEQFF
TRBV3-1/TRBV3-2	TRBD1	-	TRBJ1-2	TGTGCCAGCAACCCGACAGGGTCTTTGGGCTACACCTTC	CASNPTGSLGYTF
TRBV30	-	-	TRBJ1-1	TGTGCCTGGAACGGTGAACTAAACACTGAAGCTTTCTTT	CAWNGELNTEAFF
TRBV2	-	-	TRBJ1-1	TGTGCCAGCACGCCTCGGGGGGGGAACACTGAAGCTTTCTTT	CASTPRGGNTEAFF
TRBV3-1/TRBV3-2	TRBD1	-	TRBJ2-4	TGTGCCAGCAGCCGCCTGACAGGGGGAGCATCGAACATTCAGTACTTC	CASSRLTGGASNIQYF
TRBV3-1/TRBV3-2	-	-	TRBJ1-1	TGTGCCAGCAGCCCGGAAGGACGGGGAGCTTTCTTT	CASSPEGRGAFF
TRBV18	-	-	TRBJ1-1	TGTGCCAGCTCACCACCGCACGGGAACACTGAAGCTTTCTTT	CASSPPHGNTEAFF
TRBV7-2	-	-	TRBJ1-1	TGTGCCAGCAGCTTGGGAGACATGAGGGCTGAAGCTTTCTTT	CASSLGDMRAEAFF
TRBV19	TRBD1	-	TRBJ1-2	TGTGCCAGTAGTGCTAGGGACAGGGGATTTTATGGCTACACCTTC	CASSARDRGFYGYTF
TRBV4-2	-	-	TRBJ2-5	TGTGCCAGCAGCCAAGAATCGGGTAGGGAGACCCAGTACTTC	CASSQESGRETQYF
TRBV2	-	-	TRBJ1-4	TGTGCCATGGGTGGAGGAGCAACTAATGAAAAACTGTTTTTT	CAMGGGATNEKLFF
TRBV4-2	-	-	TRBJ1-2	TGTGCCAGCAGCCAAGCCGAGGCTGGTGGCAACTATGGCTACACCTTC	CASSQAEAGGNYGYTF
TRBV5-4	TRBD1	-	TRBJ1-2	TGTGCCAGCAGCTCCGGACCGGACAGGGCGGGTACCTTC	CASSSGPDRAGTF
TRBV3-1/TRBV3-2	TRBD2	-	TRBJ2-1	TGTGCCAGCAGCCAAGCAGGGCGGGAGGGTGGTGAGCAGTTCTTC	CASSQAGREGGEQFF
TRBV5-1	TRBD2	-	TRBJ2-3	TGCGCCAGCAGCTTTGGCGGGAGGCCAGATACGCAGTATTTT	CASSFGGRPDTQYF
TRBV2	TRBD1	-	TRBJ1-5	TGTGCCAGCAGTGGCCACAGGGGCCAACAGCCCCAGCATTTT	CASSGHRGQQPQHF
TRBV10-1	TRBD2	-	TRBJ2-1	TGCGCCAGCAGTGACCTTAGCGGGAGTAAGGGTTATGAGCAGTTCTTC	CASSDLSGSKGYEQFF
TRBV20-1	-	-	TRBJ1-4	TGCAGTGGAATGATAGGGGCAGGACTGTTTTTT	CSGMIGAGLFF
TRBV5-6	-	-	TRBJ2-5	TGTGCCAGCAGCACTCGACTAGGGGAGACCCAGTACTTC	CASSTRLGETQYF
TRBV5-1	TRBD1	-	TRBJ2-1	TGCGCCAGCAGAGCATCCGGGACAGGGGAGGTGAATGAGCAGTTCTTC	CASRASGTGEVNEQFF
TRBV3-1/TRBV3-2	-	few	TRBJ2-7	TGTGCCAGCAGCCAAGAGTGGCGGATGGACGAGCAGTACTTC	CASSQEWRMDEQYF